This T cell receptor beta chain was identified in a study of blood T cell repertoires in COVID-19. In the source study's methods: Reference gene primers were amplified, and this amplification served to estimate nucleated cell counts. Measured with immunoSEQ multiplex PCR; TCRdb has only the in-frame clones, and not every one. V and J calls and clone size are those listed in that table; D and trimming were worked out from the DNA. This sample has about 92,000 clones, with around three quarters found just once. The source is a woman aged 55-70 years in a cohort sampled during active or convalescent COVID-19. Material for sequencing was peripheral blood.

For the CDR3, the DNA is TGTGCCAGCAGTCTCTTAGACGCCCACAGGGTTCGACTTATGATGAACACTGAAGCTTTCTTT. Its protein product is CASSLLDAHRVRLMMNTEAFF. The chain couples TRBV28 to TRBJ1-1; TRBD1 might be the D (6 bases). Germline lookup yields CDR1 MDHEN and CDR2 SYDVKM. The CDR3 contains 21 residues. Trimming took 5 bases from V and 0 from J, leaving 31 bases between them.